The entry below gives a single T cell receptor (beta chain) sequence along with its context. TCRdb reprocessed the RT-PCR reads with MiXCR, giving one entry per CDR3 protein. Of approximately 720,000 distinct CDR3 sequences listed, 12% to 15% are singletons. Germline CDR1 is MNHEY and CDR2 is SVGAGI. This CDR3 contains 16 residues. Trimming cost V 8 bases and J 2 bases; bases outside gene matches: 8. The receptor comes from a female donor in good health, serving as a healthy control. Source material: memory CD4+ T cells from blood. This chain links TRBV6-5 with TRBJ1-4, with TRBD1 matching over 10 bases. The CDR3 spells CASDRDRGYTNEKLFF. CDR3 sequence (DNA): TGTGCCAGCGACCGGGACAGGGGATATACTAATGAAAAACTGTTTTTT.